These T cell receptor beta chains were read from a single sample in a study of shared clonotypes between healthy human individuals. Profiling relied on immunoSEQ multiplex PCR, and the TCRdb table lists in-frame clones only, not all of them. Among hundreds of thousands of clones, approximately 80% were seen once, and the ten largest hold 12%. Sequenced: PBMCs. The receptors derive from a woman in her thirties or forties in good health. Some clones in this sample may be carry-over from other donors' samples. CDR3s include the opening cysteine and the closing phenylalanine or tryptophan. D genes are given only for firm matches. The size of a clone is reported for some rows only, either as once, few or many, or as a class for expanded clones.

d_gene	j_gene	v_gene	abundance	CDR3nt	CDR3aa
-	TRBJ2-7	TRBV7-2	few	TGTGCCAGCAGCCTAACCTACGAGCAGTACTTC	CASSLTYEQYF
-	TRBJ2-7	TRBV5-6	-	TGTGCCAGCAGCTCGACGGGAAGCTCCTACGAGCAGTACTTC	CASSSTGSSYEQYF
-	TRBJ2-5	TRBV6-5	-	TGTGCCAGCAGTTCTTACTTAGCCCAAGAGACCCAGTACTTC	CASSSYLAQETQYF
-	TRBJ2-5	TRBV7-8	-	TGTGCCAGCAGCCCTCAGGAGTTGCGGCAAGAGACCCAGTACTTC	CASSPQELRQETQYF
-	TRBJ2-1	TRBV19	-	TGTGCCAGTAGTATAACCGGGAGTGTGGATGAGCAGTTCTTC	CASSITGSVDEQFF
TRBD2	TRBJ2-7	TRBV5-1	-	TGCGCCAGCAGCTTGGACGGGGGGGCCGCCTACGAGCAGTACTTC	CASSLDGGAAYEQYF
TRBD1	TRBJ2-7	TRBV5-1	-	TGCGCCAGCAGCGGACAGGACAGTACTCTCTACGAGCAGTACTTC	CASSGQDSTLYEQYF
-	TRBJ1-1	TRBV18	-	TGTGCCAGCTCACCAGGGAGTTCGAACACTGAAGCTTTCTTT	CASSPGSSNTEAFF
-	TRBJ2-5	TRBV9	-	TGTGCCAGCAGCGTAGCCCCCCAATGGGCCTCGGGGGAGACCCAGTACTTC	CASSVAPQWASGETQYF
-	TRBJ1-4	TRBV30	-	TGTGCCTGGAGTAGAGGCAGGGGAGGAGAAAAACTGTTTTTT	CAWSRGRGGEKLFF
-	TRBJ1-1	TRBV9	few	TGTGCCAGCAGCGTAGGGGCAGGCGCTGAAGCTTTCTTT	CASSVGAGAEAFF
-	TRBJ2-7	TRBV13	once	TGTGCCAGCAGCTCTTCCTCCTCCTCCTACGAGCAGTACTTC	CASSSSSSSYEQYF
-	TRBJ2-7	TRBV28	-	TGTGCCAGCAGCCTGCCTCACCAACAGTACGAGCAGTACTTC	CASSLPHQQYEQYF
-	TRBJ2-7	TRBV6-5	-	TGTGCCAGCAGTTTCCGGGACTTGGCGGCCTACGAGCAGTACTTC	CASSFRDLAAYEQYF
-	TRBJ2-2	TRBV9	-	TGTGCCAGCAGCGTAGAGCCGGGACGGATTAACACCGGGGAGCTGTTTTTT	CASSVEPGRINTGELFF
TRBD1	TRBJ2-7	TRBV30	-	TGTGCCGCACCCAGGACAGGGATCTCCTGCAAGCAGTACTTC	CAAPRTGISCKQYF
-	TRBJ1-1	TRBV9	-	TGTGCCAGCAGCGTATCGTGGGGTGGGAACACTGAAGCTTTCTTT	CASSVSWGGNTEAFF
TRBD2	TRBJ2-7	TRBV28	-	TGTGCCAGCAGTCCTGCCGGGGGCGGGAGGACCCACGAGCAGTACTTC	CASSPAGGGRTHEQYF
TRBD1	TRBJ2-2	TRBV28	-	TGTGCCAGCGACGGACAGGGATACACCGGGGAGCTGTTTTTT	CASDGQGYTGELFF
TRBD2	TRBJ2-5	TRBV29-1	-	TGCAGCGTTGGAGGGACTAGCGGAAACCAAGAGACCCAGTACTTC	CSVGGTSGNQETQYF
-	TRBJ2-1	TRBV7-8	-	TGTGCCAGCAGCCAGGGGGGAGGGCCGAATGAGCAGTTCTTC	CASSQGGGPNEQFF
-	TRBJ2-2	TRBV28	-	TGTGCCAGCAATTCCGGGACACCCTGGGACGGGGAGCTGTTTTTT	CASNSGTPWDGELFF
-	TRBJ2-1	TRBV5-1	-	TGCGCCAGCAGCCAGTCGGGGCTAGTGTTCTTC	CASSQSGLVFF
TRBD2	TRBJ2-5	TRBV9	once	TGTGCCAGCAGCAACGGACTAGCGGGGAACCAAGAGACCCAGTACTTC	CASSNGLAGNQETQYF
-	TRBJ2-1	TRBV4-2	-	TGTGCCAGCAGCCAGTCTCGACTAAACAATGAGCAGTTCTTC	CASSQSRLNNEQFF
TRBD1	TRBJ1-5	TRBV6-5	-	TGTGCCAGCAGACGGACAGGGGTTGACAATCAGCCCCAGCATTTT	CASRRTGVDNQPQHF
-	TRBJ1-2	TRBV18	once	TGTGCCAGCTCGACCTTCGGAGAGGGAGGGGGCTACACCTTC	CASSTFGEGGGYTF
TRBD1	TRBJ1-5	TRBV7-9	-	TGTGCCAGCAGCCAAGGACAGGTCTTTCAGCCCCAGCATTTT	CASSQGQVFQPQHF
-	TRBJ1-6	TRBV11-3	-	TGTGCCAGCAGCTTAGATTTGAATTCACCCCTCCACTTT	CASSLDLNSPLHF
TRBD1	TRBJ2-5	TRBV18	-	TGTGCCAGCTCATCCCTACGTTTGGGACAGGGGGCGCAAGAGACCCAGTACTTC	CASSSLRLGQGAQETQYF
-	TRBJ2-1	TRBV27	-	TGTGCCAGCAGTTTATCCGTCCGACAGGTCTACAATGAGCAGTTCTTC	CASSLSVRQVYNEQFF
-	TRBJ2-3	TRBV11-2	-	TGTGCCAGCAGCTTAGATGGGTCCATCACAGATACGCAGTATTTT	CASSLDGSITDTQYF
-	TRBJ1-2	TRBV19	-	TGTGCCAGTAGTATTTGGACAGACAATTCTAACTATGGCTACACCTTC	CASSIWTDNSNYGYTF
TRBD2	TRBJ2-3	TRBV13	-	TGTGCCAGCAGCCCAGCAGGACTAGCGGGAATCACAGATACGCAGTATTTT	CASSPAGLAGITDTQYF
-	TRBJ1-2	TRBV6-5	once	TGTGCCAGCAGTATTCAGCCTAACTATGGCTACACCTTC	CASSIQPNYGYTF
-	TRBJ2-5	TRBV7-9	many	TGTGCCAGCAGCCTAGGACAGATCCAAGAGACCCAGTACTTC	CASSLGQIQETQYF
TRBD2	TRBJ2-3	TRBV2	-	TGTGCCAGCATGGGGACTAGCGGTGACACAGATACGCAGTATTTT	CASMGTSGDTDTQYF
-	TRBJ1-3	TRBV15	-	TGTGCCACCAGCAGAGACCGGATCTCTGGAAACACCATATATTTT	CATSRDRISGNTIYF
-	TRBJ1-5	TRBV4-3	-	TGCGCCAGCAGCCAAGGACAATCCAGCGATCAGCCCCAGCATTTT	CASSQGQSSDQPQHF
-	TRBJ2-2	TRBV9	-	TGTGCCAGCAGCGCCCCGACTAACCCCAGGGGGGAGCTGTTTTTT	CASSAPTNPRGELFF
-	TRBJ2-1	TRBV4-2	-	TGTGCCAGCAGCCCCCAGGGACTGTCAAGCGCCAATGAGCAGTTCTTC	CASSPQGLSSANEQFF
-	TRBJ2-7	TRBV27	-	TGTGCCAGCAGTTCCGGACTCCCCTACGAGCAGTACTTC	CASSSGLPYEQYF
TRBD2	TRBJ2-1	TRBV18	-	TGTGCCAGCTCACCCAACCCATGGGGACTAGCGGACAATGAGCAGTTCTTC	CASSPNPWGLADNEQFF
-	TRBJ2-5	TRBV11-3	few	TGTGCCAGCAGCAAGGGACAAAACCAAGAGACCCAGTACTTC	CASSKGQNQETQYF
TRBD1	TRBJ1-5	TRBV2	-	TGTGCCAGCACCACCGACAGGGGGCTAAGCAATCAGCCCCAGCATTTT	CASTTDRGLSNQPQHF
TRBD1	TRBJ1-2	TRBV28	-	TGTGCCAGCCTCGGGTGGGACAGGGGGCAAGGCTACACCTTC	CASLGWDRGQGYTF
-	TRBJ2-7	TRBV11-2	once	TGTGCCAGCAGCCCGGGACCCAGCTCCTACGAGCAGTACTTC	CASSPGPSSYEQYF